This T cell receptor (beta chain) originates from a study of T cell changes during pregnancy in multiple sclerosis. The germline V and J ends were trimmed by 6 bases and 4 bases, with 16 bases remaining between them. Germline CDR1 reads SNHLY; CDR2 reads FYNNEI. The CDR3 has 15 amino acids. The table lists this clone with a few counts. The assay was immunoSEQ multiplex PCR, and TCRdb's table has in-frame clones only and misses some. Among around 100,000 clones listed, more than 85% were seen once. The sequenced sample was peripheral blood, obtained after pregnancy. The source is a female donor with multiple sclerosis, enrolled in a pregnancy study. The J gene is TRBJ1-5, the V gene TRBV2; D perhaps matches TRBD1 (5 bases). DNA for the CDR3: TGTGCCAGCAGCCGTCTGGGGCAGTCTAATCAGCCCCAGCATTTT. This sequence encodes CASSRLGQSNQPQHF.